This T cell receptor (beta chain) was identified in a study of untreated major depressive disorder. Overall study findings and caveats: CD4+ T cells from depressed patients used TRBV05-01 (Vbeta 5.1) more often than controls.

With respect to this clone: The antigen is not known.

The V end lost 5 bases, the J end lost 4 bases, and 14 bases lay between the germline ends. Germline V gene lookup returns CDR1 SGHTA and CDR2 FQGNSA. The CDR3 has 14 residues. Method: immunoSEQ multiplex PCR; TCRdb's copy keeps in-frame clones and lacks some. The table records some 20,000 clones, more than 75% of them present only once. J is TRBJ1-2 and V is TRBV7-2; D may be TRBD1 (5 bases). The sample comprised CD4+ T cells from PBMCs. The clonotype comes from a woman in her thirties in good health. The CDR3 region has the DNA TGTGCCAGCAGCCCCGATGGGGCCCGCTATGGCTACACCTTC. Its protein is CASSPDGARYGYTF.